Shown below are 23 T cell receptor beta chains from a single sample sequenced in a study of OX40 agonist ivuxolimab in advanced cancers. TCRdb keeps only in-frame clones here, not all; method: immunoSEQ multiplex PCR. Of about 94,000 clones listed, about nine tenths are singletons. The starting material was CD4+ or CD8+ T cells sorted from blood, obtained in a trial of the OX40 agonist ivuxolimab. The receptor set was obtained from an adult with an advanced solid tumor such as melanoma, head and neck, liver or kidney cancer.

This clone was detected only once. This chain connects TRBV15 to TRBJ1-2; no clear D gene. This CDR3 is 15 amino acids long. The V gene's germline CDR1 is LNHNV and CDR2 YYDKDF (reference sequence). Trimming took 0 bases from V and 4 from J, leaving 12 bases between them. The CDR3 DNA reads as TGTGCCACCAGCAGAGATTACAAGGATATCTATGGCTACACCTTC. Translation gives CATSRDYKDIYGYTF.

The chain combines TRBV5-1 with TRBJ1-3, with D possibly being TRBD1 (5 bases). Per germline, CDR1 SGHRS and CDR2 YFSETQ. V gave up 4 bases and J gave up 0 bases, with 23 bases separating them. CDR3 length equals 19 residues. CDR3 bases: TGCGCCAGCAGCCTCGGGGCACCTGTCCAAAAGAGCTCTGGAAACACCATATATTTT. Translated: CASSLGAPVQKSSGNTIYF.

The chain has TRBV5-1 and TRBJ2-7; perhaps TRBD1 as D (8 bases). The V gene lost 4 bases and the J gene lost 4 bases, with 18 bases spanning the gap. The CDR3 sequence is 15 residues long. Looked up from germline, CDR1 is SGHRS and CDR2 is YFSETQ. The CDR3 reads CASSGGGTGRYEQYF. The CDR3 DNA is TGCGCCAGCAGCGGGGGAGGGACAGGACGGTACGAGCAGTACTTC.

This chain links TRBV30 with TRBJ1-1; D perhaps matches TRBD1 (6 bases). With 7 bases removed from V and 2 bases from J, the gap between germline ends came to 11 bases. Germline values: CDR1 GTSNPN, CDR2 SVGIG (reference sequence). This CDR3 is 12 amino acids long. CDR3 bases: TGTGCCTTCCCGACAGGTAACACTGAAGCTTTCTTT. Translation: CAFPTGNTEAFF.

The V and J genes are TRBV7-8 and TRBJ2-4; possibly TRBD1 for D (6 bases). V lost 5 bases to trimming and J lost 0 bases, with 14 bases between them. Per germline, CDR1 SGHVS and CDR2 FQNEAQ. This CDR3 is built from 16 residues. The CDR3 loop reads CASSTRQVLAKNIQYF. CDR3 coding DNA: TGTGCCAGCAGCACAAGACAGGTCCTAGCCAAAAACATTCAGTACTTC.

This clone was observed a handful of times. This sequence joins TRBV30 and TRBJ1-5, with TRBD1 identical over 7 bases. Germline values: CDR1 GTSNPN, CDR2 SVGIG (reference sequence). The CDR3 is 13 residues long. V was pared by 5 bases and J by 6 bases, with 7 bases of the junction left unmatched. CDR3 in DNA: TGTGCCTGGCGACAGGGTGAAGGTCAGCCCCAGCATTTT. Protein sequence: CAWRQGEGQPQHF.

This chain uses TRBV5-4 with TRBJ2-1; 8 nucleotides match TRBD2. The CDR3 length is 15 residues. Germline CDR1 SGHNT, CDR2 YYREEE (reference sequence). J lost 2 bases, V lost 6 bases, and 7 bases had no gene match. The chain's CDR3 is CASTAGGRTYNEQFF. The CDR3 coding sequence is TGTGCCAGCACCGCGGGGGGCAGGACCTACAATGAGCAGTTCTTC.

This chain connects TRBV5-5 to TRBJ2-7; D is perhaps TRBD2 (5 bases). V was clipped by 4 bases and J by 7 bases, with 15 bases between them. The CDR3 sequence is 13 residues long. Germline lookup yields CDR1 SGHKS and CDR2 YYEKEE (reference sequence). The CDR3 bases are TGTGCCAGCAGCGTGAGCGGTCGCGGTGAGCAGTACTTC. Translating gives CASSVSGRGEQYF.

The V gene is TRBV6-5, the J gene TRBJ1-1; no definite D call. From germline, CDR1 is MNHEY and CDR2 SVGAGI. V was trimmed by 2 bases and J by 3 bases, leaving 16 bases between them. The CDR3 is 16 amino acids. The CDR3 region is CASSYTRRQDYTEAFF. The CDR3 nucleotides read TGTGCCAGCAGTTACACCCGTCGGCAAGATTACACTGAAGCTTTCTTT.

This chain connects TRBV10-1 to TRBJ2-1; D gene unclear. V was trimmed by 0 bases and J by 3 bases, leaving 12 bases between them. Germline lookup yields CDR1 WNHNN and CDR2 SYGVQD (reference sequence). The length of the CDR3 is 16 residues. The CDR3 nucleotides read TGCGCCAGCAGTGAGTCGAAGCTGCACCTCTACAATGAGCAGTTCTTC. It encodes CASSESKLHLYNEQFF.

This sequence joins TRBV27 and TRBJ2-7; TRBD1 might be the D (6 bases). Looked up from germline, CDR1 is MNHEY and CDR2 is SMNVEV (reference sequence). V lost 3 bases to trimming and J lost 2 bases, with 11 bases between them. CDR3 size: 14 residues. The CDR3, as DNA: TGTGCCAGCAGTTTGAAACAGGGACCCTACGAGCAGTACTTC. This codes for CASSLKQGPYEQYF.

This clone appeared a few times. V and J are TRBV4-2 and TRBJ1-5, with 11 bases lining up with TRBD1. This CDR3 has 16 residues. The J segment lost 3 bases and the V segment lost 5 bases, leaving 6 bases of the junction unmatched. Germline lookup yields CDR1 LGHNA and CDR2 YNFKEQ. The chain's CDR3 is CASSGGTGGNNQPQHF. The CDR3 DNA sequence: TGTGCCAGCAGCGGAGGGACAGGGGGAAACAATCAGCCCCAGCATTTT.

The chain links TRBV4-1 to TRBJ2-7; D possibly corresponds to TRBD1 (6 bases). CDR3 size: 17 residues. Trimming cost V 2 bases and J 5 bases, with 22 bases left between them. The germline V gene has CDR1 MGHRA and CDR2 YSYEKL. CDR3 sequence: CASSQFSIGTPKNEQYF. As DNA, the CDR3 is TGCGCCAGCAGCCAATTTAGCATCGGGACACCCAAAAACGAGCAGTACTTC.

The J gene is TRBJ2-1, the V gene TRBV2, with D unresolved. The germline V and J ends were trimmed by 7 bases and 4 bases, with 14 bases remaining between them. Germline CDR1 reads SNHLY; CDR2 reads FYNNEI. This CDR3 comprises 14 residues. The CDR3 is CASMRPFVYNEQFF. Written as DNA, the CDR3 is TGTGCCAGCATGAGGCCCTTTGTGTACAATGAGCAGTTCTTC. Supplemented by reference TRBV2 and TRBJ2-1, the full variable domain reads EPEVTQTPSHQVTQMGQEVILRCVPISNHLYFYWYRQILGQKVEFLVSFYNNEISEKSEIFDDQFSVERPDGSNFTLKIRSTKLEDSAMYFCASMRPFVYNEQFFGPGTRLTVL.

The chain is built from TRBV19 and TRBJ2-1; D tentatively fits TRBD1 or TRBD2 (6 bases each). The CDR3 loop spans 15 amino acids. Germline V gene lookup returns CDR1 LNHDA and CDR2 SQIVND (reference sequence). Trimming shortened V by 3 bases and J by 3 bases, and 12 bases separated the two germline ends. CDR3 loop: CASSIGGRYYNEQFF. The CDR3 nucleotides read TGTGCCAGTAGTATTGGGGGGCGATACTACAATGAGCAGTTCTTC.

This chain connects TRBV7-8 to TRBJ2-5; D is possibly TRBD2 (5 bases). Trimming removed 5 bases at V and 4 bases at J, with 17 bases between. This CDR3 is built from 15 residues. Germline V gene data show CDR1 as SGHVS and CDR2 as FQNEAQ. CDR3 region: CASSPLRGSRETQYF. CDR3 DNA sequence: TGTGCCAGCAGCCCCCTCCGGGGTTCGCGAGAGACCCAGTACTTC.

CDR3 sequence: CASTSAFPSYEQYF. CDR3 nucleotide sequence: TGTGCCAGCACCTCCGCGTTTCCTTCCTACGAGCAGTACTTC. This chain connects TRBV5-6 to TRBJ2-7; D unresolved. The CDR3 is 14 residues long. Germline V gene sequence: CDR1 SGHDT, CDR2 YYEEEE. V lost 6 bases and J 1 base, leaving 14 bases between the germline ends.

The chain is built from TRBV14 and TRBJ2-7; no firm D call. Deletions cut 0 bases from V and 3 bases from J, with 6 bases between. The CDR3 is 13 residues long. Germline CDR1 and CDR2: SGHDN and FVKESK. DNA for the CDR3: TGTGCCAGCAGCCAAGAAGACCTCTACGAGCAGTACTTC. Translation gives CASSQEDLYEQYF. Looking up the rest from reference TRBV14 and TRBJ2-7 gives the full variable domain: EAGVTQFPSHSVIEKGQTVTLRCDPISGHDNLYWYRRVMGKEIKFLLHFVKESKQDESGMPNNRFLAERTGGTYSTLKVQPAELEDSGVYFCASSQEDLYEQYFGPGTRLTVT.

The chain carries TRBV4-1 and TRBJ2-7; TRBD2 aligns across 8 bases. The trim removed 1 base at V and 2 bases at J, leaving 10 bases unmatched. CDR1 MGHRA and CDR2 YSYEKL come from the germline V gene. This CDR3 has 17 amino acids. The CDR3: CASSQVAVAGTTYEQYF. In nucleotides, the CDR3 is TGCGCCAGCAGCCAAGTAGCAGTAGCGGGGACTACCTACGAGCAGTACTTC.

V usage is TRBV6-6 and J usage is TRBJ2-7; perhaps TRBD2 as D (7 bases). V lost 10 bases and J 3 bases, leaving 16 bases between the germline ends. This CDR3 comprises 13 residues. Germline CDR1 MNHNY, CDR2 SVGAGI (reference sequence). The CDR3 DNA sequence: TGTGCCACGCAGGGGAGGGGGTACTACGAGCAGTACTTC. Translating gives CATQGRGYYEQYF.

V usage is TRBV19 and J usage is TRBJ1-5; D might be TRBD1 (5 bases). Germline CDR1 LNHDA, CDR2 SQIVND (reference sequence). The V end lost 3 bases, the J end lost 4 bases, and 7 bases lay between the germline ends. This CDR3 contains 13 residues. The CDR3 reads CASSMPGNQPQHF. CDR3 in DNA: TGTGCCAGTAGTATGCCAGGGAATCAGCCCCAGCATTTT.

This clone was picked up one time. CDR3 DNA sequence: TGTGCCAGTAGCATCAGCCTACTAGATACGCAGTATTTT. Protein product: CASSISLLDTQYF. The genes are TRBV19 and TRBJ2-3; D gene uncertain. The CDR3 is 13 amino acids. Germline V gene data show CDR1 as LNHDA and CDR2 as SQIVND (reference sequence). The V and J ends lost 6 bases and 5 bases respectively, with 12 bases between them.

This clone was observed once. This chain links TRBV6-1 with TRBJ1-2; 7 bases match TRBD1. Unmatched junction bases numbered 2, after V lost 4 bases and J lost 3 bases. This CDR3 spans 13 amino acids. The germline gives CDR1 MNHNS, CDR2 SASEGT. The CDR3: CASSATGDYGYTF. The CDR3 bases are TGTGCCAGCAGTGCCACAGGGGACTATGGCTACACCTTC.